This T cell receptor (beta chain) was obtained from a study of neurological immune-mediated disorders. The overall study: Among the 34 patients with multiple sclerosis, some 30 were relapsing-remitting, while 3 were secondary progressive.

This clonotype appeared many times. Its cognate antigen is unknown. Sequencing of 15-18 subjects in each run yielded over 200 million TCR-beta sequences. TCRdb called the 5' RACE reads again in MiXCR, with one record for every CDR3 protein. The data contain over 60,000 distinct CDR3 sequences, roughly 4.8% of them singletons. General study points: The greatest degree of TCR clonal expansion was observed in HTLV-1-associated myelopathy, with the lowest in multiple sclerosis, below that of healthy controls.

Trimming shortened V by 4 bases and J by 3 bases, and 8 bases separated the two germline ends. Germline loops: CDR1 SGHRS, CDR2 YFSETQ. This CDR3 is built from 13 residues. This receptor was obtained from a woman aged 25 to 39 with multiple sclerosis. The sequencing input was PBMCs. V and J are TRBV5-1 and TRBJ2-1, with D possibly TRBD1 on 5 matching bases. The CDR3 here is CASSMTDYNEQFF. CDR3 nucleotides: TGCGCCAGCAGCATGACAGACTACAATGAGCAGTTCTTC.